A single T cell receptor beta chain is shown here with its context. There are a few counts of this clone. Its antigen is currently not known. Gene labels and germline sequences for this entry follow the mouse. The read ends 4 residues early relative to the CDR3; the germline J gene fills the gap. Other DNA variants within this sample encode the same CDR3. CDR3 length: 16 amino acids, cysteine to phenylalanine. The DNA covers only part of the CDR3, 36 bases in frame from base 1. Per the germline V gene, NSHNY is the CDR1 and SYGAGN is the CDR2. Unmatched junction bases come to 3, with V trimmed by 0 bases and J by 3 bases. Pooled mouse cutaneous lymph node cells were stained for CD4, CD8alpha, NKG2D, NKG2ACE and other markers, then sorted on a BD Influx. The data belong to a study of CD8+ T cells in alopecia areata listed by TCRdb under 2018. Broadly, across the study: Female C3H/HeJ recipients, 7-10 weeks old, were grafted with skin from C3H/HeJ donors with spontaneous alopecia (about 6-13 months old). In humans, TCRbeta sequencing was performed on scalp tissue and on sorted CD4+ and CD8+ peripheral blood T cells from healthy controls and from patients with patchy or totalis/universalis alopecia areata. To study T cell clonal expansion in alopecia areata, the researchers applied high-throughput TCRbeta sequencing to both the C3H/HeJ mouse model and human patients. TCRbeta CDR3 regions were amplified by immunoSEQ multiplex PCR using 35 Vbeta forward and 13 Jbeta reverse primers. Scalp clonality was compared among normal scalp (n=4), patchy alopecia areata scalp (n=8), and alopecia totalis/universalis scalp (n=8). RNA was extracted with the PAXgene miRNA kit for fixed scalp, the miRNeasy kit for PBMCs, and the RNeasy kit for mouse skin. Summary of the overall study and its limitations: Compared with mice, TCR sequences shared between patients were less clear, possibly partly because of HLA diversity across the patient population. Compared with normal scalp, lesional scalp had higher clonality and more expanded CD8+ clones, particularly in alopecia totalis/universalis, a pattern that suggests antigenic drive. Scalp TCR repertoire analysis is complicated because resident alphabeta T cells in normal human skin are also sequenced, whereas mouse skin is dominated by gammadelta T cells.

Receptor amplification or capture employed the immunoSEQ multiplex PCR assay. RNA was extracted from all samples and reverse transcribed into cDNA as template for TCR sequencing. First-strand cDNA was synthesized with SuperScript III using a 2:1 mix of oligo-dT and random hexamers. A synthetic immune receptor repertoire was used to measure amplification bias, and any remaining bias was corrected computationally. Libraries were sequenced on Illumina HiSeq with 60 bp reads covering the CDR3, read from J toward V. Concerning the study's data processing: Raw reads were preprocessed to remove errors, and CDR3 was defined by IMGT conventions from the conserved cysteine to phenylalanine. Clonality was computed as 1 minus the Shannon entropy, with the entropy normalized by log2 of the number of productive unique TCRs. Scalp TCRbeta sequences were cross-referenced with sorted blood CD4 and CD8 repertoires so that the CD4 or CD8 identity of scalp clones could be inferred. Imported from immuneACCESS, the table was reduced by TCRdb to in-frame sequences with V and J called. These copies leave out some clones; in studies compared against another copy, an unresolved V gene accounts for under half, and the cause of the remainder is not known. That table gives V, J and clone size, and the DNA gave D and trimming. The sample comprises approximately 280,000 clones, and every one was counted more than once. The top ten clones comprise approximately 1.2% of the sample.

The source is a C3H/HeJ mouse with alopecia areata. The strain in question carries the MHC haplotype H2-k. The rearrangement combines TRBV13-1 with TRBJ2-2; TRBD1 fits 9 bases in the junction. The sequenced sample consisted of CD4+ T cells sorted from a lymph node. The CDR3 loop reads CASSDDRGRDTGQLYF. Partial CDR3 DNA: TGTGCCAGCAGTGATGACAGGGGGCGCGACACCGGG.